This T cell receptor (beta chain) was captured in a study of cytomegalovirus exposure and HLA in healthy donors. Primers included in the PCR were 60 Vbeta and 13 Jbeta primers. In the authors' workflow: It was a later analysis that counted 79 million or so unique TCR beta chains, of which around 11 million were shared. Here immunoSEQ multiplex PCR was the method, and the copy in TCRdb shows in-frame clones only, minus some. V and J calls and clone size are those listed in that table; D and trimming were worked out from the DNA. There are 85,000 to 100,000 clones in the sample; around four fifths occur only once, and 3% to 4% lies in the top ten. This TCR was recovered from a female donor in good health and CMV-seropositive. Sequencing was done on a sample of PBMCs.

The CDR3 region is CASSDVLTDTQYF. The CDR3 nucleotides read TGTGCCAGCAGTGATGTGTTAACAGATACGCAGTATTTT. V gene TRBV2 combines with J gene TRBJ2-3; unclear D gene. The ends were cut back, 3 bases at V and 3 bases at J, with 7 bases in the middle. The CDR3 runs 13 residues. CDR1 and CDR2 from the germline V gene are SNHLY and FYNNEI.